The 14 T cell receptor beta chains listed next were all sequenced from one sample in a study of control samples from healthy donors and cancer patients (dated by TCRdb to about 2020). The library was produced with the immunoSEQ multiplex PCR assay. Imported from immuneACCESS, the table was reduced by TCRdb to in-frame sequences with V and J called. These copies leave out some clones; in studies compared against another copy, an unresolved V gene accounts for under half, and the cause of the remainder is not known. This sample holds around 100,000 clones; roughly 89% were observed only once. The ten most abundant clones make up about 19% of the sample. Sequenced material: PBMCs. These receptors originate from a man between 60 and 70 years old with lung cancer.

The chain carries TRBV3-1 (or the pseudogene TRBV3-2) and TRBJ1-2; no clear D. With 4 bases removed from V and 10 bases from J, the gap between germline ends came to 19 bases. This CDR3 region has 14 residues. Germline loops: CDR1 LGHDT, CDR2 YNNKEL (reference sequence). The CDR3 spells CASSPSGNIGFYTF. The DNA for the CDR3 is TGTGCCAGCAGCCCCTCCGGGAACATAGGATTCTACACCTTC.

The chain combines TRBV18 with TRBJ1-3; D is unresolved. The CDR3 extends over 16 amino acids. CDR1 KGHSH and CDR2 LQKENI come from the germline V gene. Deletions cut 5 bases from V and 3 bases from J, with 17 bases between. CDR3 DNA: TGTGCCAGCTCAACATCTCTTCCCGAGCTTGGAAACACCATATATTTT. Its translation: CASSTSLPELGNTIYF.

The chain recombines TRBV3-1 (or the pseudogene TRBV3-2) with TRBJ2-1, with 16 bases identical to TRBD2. The CDR3 contains 19 residues. The germline CDR1 and CDR2 sequences are LGHDT and YNNKEL (reference sequence). The V segment lost 4 bases and the J segment 7 bases; nucleotides outside the gene matches: 13. The CDR3 sequence is CASSRNPGLAGGPGNEQFF. The CDR3 nucleotides are TGTGCCAGCAGCCGTAACCCGGGACTAGCGGGGGGGCCGGGTAATGAGCAGTTCTTC.

J is TRBJ1-4 and V is TRBV6-1; D remains ambiguous. The CDR3 is 13 amino acids. Germline V gene sequence: CDR1 MNHNS, CDR2 SASEGT. Trimming shortened V by 2 bases and J by 6 bases, and 7 bases separated the two germline ends. DNA for the CDR3: TGTGCCAGCAGTGAAAACTTTGATGAAAAACTGTTTTTT. Translating it yields CASSENFDEKLFF.

This chain links TRBV11-1 with TRBJ2-5, with 8 bases lining up with TRBD2. With 5 bases clipped from V and 1 base from J, the junction kept 6 bases outside the gene matches. This CDR3 has 15 amino acids. Germline CDR1 reads SGHAT; CDR2 reads FQDESV (reference sequence). For the CDR3, the DNA is TGTGCCAGCAGCATGACTAGCGAGACCCAAGAGACCCAGTACTTC. Translating it yields CASSMTSETQETQYF. Complete variable domain (other parts from reference TRBV11-1 and TRBJ2-5): EAEVAQSPRYKITEKSQAVAFWCDPISGHATLYWYRQILGQGPELLVQFQDESVVDDSQLPKDRFSAERLKGVDSTLKIQPAELGDSAMYLCASSMTSETQETQYFGPGTRLLVL.

J is TRBJ2-3 and V is TRBV19; D remains ambiguous. Trimming stripped 7 bases from V and 3 bases from J, with 17 bases between. There are 15 residues in the CDR3. In germline, CDR1 is LNHDA, CDR2 SQIVND (reference sequence). The CDR3 here is CASNPVGGKTDTQYF. The CDR3 DNA sequence: TGTGCCAGTAATCCAGTCGGCGGAAAGACAGATACGCAGTATTTT.

This clone showed up just once. The chain has TRBV3-1 (or the pseudogene TRBV3-2) and TRBJ2-5; D possibly corresponds to TRBD2 (5 bases). The germline V gene encodes CDR1 LGHDT and CDR2 YNNKEL (reference sequence). V dropped 1 base and J dropped 5 bases, with 11 bases sitting between them. The CDR3 sequence is 14 residues long. The CDR3 sequence is CASSQARGRETQYF. CDR3 DNA sequence: TGTGCCAGCAGCCAAGCACGAGGGCGGGAGACCCAGTACTTC.

This clone has a single count. V is TRBV5-1 and J is TRBJ2-7; no reliable D call. Per germline, CDR1 SGHRS and CDR2 YFSETQ. The length of the CDR3 is 15 residues. V was trimmed by 1 base and J by 2 bases, leaving 13 bases between them. CDR3 protein: CASSLRMGRAYEQYF. The CDR3 nucleotides are TGCGCCAGCAGCTTGAGAATGGGCCGCGCCTACGAGCAGTACTTC.

The chain combines TRBV24-1 with TRBJ2-2; D remains unclear. This CDR3 is built from 16 residues. V dropped 1 base and J dropped 2 bases, with 10 bases sitting between them. Germline V gene sequence: CDR1 KGHDR, CDR2 SFDVKD. Here the CDR3 reads CATSDLRLGNTGELFF. CDR3 sequence (DNA): TGTGCCACCAGTGATTTACGGCTAGGTAACACCGGGGAGCTGTTTTTT.

Regarding this clone: The same CDR3 also results from other DNA sequences found in this sample. The gene calls are TRBV5-1 and TRBJ1-1; maybe TRBD1 (6 bases). The germline V gene has CDR1 SGHRS and CDR2 YFSETQ. The CDR3 contains 13 residues. V shed 0 bases and J shed 5 bases, with 8 bases lying between them. The DNA of the CDR3 is TGCGCCAGCAGCTTGGGACAGGTGACTGAAGCTTTCTTT. It codes for CASSLGQVTEAFF.

The chain uses TRBV5-1 and TRBJ2-3; a possible D gene is TRBD2 (6 bases). The CDR3 loop spans 15 amino acids. Germline-derived CDR1 and CDR2 are SGHRS and YFSETQ. With 1 base removed from V and 4 bases from J, the gap between germline ends came to 13 bases. The CDR3 loop is CASSLIGGTADTQYF. The DNA of the CDR3 is TGCGCCAGCAGCTTGATAGGCGGGACTGCAGATACGCAGTATTTT.

The J gene is TRBJ1-2, the V gene TRBV3-1 (or the pseudogene TRBV3-2), with a tentative D call TRBD1 (5 bases). CDR1 LGHDT and CDR2 YNNKEL come from the germline V gene (reference sequence). V lost 1 base and J lost 4, with 7 bases in between. The CDR3 has 13 amino acids. CDR3 nucleotides: TGTGCCAGCAGCCAAGGACAGCTCTATGGCTACACCTTC. It translates to CASSQGQLYGYTF.

The chain recombines TRBV12-3 or TRBV12-4 with TRBJ1-1, with D hard to call. The CDR3 contains 13 residues. The V end lost 2 bases, the J end lost 2 bases, and 6 bases lay between the germline ends. The CDR3 loop is CASSLRENTEAFF. CDR3 nucleotides: TGTGCCAGCAGTTTAAGGGAAAACACTGAAGCTTTCTTT.

The sample holds a few counts of this clone. This sequence joins TRBV18 and TRBJ2-2; D remains ambiguous. The V end lost 3 bases, the J end lost 1 base, and 9 bases lay between the germline ends. CDR3 length: 15 residues. Per germline, CDR1 KGHSH and CDR2 LQKENI. The CDR3: CASSPDTRNTGELFF. Here the CDR3 DNA reads TGTGCCAGCTCACCTGACACACGGAACACCGGGGAGCTGTTTTTT.